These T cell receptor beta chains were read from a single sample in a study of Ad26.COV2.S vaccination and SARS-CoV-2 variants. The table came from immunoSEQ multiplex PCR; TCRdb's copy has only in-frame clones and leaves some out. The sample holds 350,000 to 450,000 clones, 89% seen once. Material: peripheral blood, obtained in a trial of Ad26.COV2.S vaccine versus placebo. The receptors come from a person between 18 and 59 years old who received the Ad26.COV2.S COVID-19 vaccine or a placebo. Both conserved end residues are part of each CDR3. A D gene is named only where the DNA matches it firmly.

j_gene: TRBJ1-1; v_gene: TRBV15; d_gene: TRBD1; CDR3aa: CATSRRQGRTEAFF
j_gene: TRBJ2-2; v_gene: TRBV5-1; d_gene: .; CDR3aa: CASSLPPGELFF
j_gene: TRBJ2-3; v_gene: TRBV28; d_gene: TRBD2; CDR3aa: CASSLGGGWTQYF
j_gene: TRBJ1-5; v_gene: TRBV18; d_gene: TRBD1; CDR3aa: CASSPGTGGVNQPQHF
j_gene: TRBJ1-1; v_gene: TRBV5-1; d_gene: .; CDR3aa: CASSLAGTSNTEAFF
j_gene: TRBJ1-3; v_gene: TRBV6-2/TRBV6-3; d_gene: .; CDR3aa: CASSYATAGNTIYF
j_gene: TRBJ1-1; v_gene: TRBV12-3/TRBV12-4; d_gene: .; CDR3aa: CASRPAGTEAFF
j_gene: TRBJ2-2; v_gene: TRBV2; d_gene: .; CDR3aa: CASSVSASGDTGELFF
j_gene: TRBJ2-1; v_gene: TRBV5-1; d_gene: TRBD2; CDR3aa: CASSLVTSGYNEQFF
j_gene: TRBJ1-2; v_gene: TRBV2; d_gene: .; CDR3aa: CASRGGQGYKSGYTF
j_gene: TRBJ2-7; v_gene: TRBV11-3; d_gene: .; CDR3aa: CASSYTRIAPQYF
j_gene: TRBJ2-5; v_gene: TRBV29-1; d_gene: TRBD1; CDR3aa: CSSGQNYQETQYF
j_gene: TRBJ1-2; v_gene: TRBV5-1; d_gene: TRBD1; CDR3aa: CASSSGQGEGYTF
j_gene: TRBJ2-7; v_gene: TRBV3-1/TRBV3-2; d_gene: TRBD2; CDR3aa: CASSQGNLAGERQQYF
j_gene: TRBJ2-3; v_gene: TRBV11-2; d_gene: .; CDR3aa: CASSLGTSRPQDTQYF
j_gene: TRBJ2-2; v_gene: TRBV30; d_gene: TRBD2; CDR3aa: CAWSGASGMSGELFF
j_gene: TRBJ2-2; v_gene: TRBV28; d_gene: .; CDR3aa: CASSRGGRTPGTGELFF
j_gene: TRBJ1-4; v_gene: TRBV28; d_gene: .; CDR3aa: CASSFLRPQAEATNEKLFF
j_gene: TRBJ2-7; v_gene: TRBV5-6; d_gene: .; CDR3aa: CASSGDLASYEQYF
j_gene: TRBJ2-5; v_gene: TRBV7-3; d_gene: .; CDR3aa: CASSPDQETQYF
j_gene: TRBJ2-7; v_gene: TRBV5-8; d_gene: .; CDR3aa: CASSLQVHEQYF
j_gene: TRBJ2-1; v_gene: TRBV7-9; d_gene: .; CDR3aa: CASSLAGFPYNEQFF
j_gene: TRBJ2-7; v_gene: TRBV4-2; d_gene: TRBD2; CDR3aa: CASSQGTRIEEQYF
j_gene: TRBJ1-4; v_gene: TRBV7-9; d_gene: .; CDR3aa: CASSAGFGEKLFF
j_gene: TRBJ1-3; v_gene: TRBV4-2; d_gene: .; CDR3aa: CASSQDEFGNTIYF
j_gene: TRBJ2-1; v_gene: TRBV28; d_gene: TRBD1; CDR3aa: CASTPGDRGVNEQFF
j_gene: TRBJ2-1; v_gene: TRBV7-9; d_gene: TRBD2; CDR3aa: CASSFPGGAGANEQFF
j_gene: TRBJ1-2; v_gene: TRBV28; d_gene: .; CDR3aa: CASSRLPGYGYTF
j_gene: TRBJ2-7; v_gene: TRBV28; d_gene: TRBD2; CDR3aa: CASSLSRVAGDEQYF
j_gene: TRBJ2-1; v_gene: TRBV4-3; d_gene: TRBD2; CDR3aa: CASSQDWSSGSNEQFF
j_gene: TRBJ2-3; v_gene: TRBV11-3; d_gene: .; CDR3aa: CASSLVAPGDTQYF
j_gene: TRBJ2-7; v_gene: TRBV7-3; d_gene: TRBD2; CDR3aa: CASSLNSSGSSYEQYF
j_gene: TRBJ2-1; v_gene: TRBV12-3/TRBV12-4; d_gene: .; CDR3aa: CASSLVRAGEQFF
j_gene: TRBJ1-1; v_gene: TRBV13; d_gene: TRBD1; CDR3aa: CASSALGDRGPNTEAFF
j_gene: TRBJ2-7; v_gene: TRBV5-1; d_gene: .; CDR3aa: CASRPSEASYEQYF
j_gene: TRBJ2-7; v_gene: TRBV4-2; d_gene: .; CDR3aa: CASSQDVNYEQYF
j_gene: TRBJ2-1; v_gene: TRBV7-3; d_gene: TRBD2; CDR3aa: CASSHGASGDNEQFF
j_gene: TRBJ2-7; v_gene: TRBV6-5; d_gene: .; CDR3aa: CASGQTYEQYF
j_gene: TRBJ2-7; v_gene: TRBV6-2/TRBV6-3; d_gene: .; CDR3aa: CASSSSDSPAYEQYF
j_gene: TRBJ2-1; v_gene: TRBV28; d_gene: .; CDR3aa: CASSLSPGSSYNEQFF
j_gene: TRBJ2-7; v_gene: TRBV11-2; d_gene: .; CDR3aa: CASSSSYEQYF
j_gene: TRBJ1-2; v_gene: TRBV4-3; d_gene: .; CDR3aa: CASSQEVAKGDYGYTF
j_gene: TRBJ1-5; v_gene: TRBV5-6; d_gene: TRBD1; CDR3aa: CASSSGTGPMNQPQHF
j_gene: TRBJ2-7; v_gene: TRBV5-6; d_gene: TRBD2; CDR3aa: CASSFRDYLSEQYF
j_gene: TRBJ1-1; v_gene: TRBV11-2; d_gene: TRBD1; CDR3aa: CASSPDRRNTEAFF
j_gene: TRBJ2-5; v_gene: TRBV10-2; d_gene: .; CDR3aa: CASSVGIQETQYF
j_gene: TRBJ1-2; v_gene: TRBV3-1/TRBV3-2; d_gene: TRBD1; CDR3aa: CASSDRVGYGYTF
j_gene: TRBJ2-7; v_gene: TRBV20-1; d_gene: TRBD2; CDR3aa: CSAWGGYEQYF
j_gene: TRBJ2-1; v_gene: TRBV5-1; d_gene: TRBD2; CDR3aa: CASSLQAGGSYNEQFF